Below, 18 T cell receptor beta chains from the same sample are listed, as sequenced in a study of T cells after yellow fever vaccination. MiXCR, run by TCRdb on the 5' RACE reads, gives a single entry per CDR3 protein. The profile shows over 150,000 distinct CDR3 sequences, 6.2% of them singletons. Sequenced here: CD4+ T cells sorted from PBMCs, sampled on the day of the first yellow fever vaccination. These TCRs come from a young man who received the YFV17D yellow fever vaccine.

This clonotype was seen more than once but under ten times. The chain recombines TRBV4-3 with TRBJ2-5, with 7 bases fitting TRBD2. In germline, CDR1 is LGHNA, CDR2 YSLEER. The ends lost 1 base at V and 3 bases at J; junction bases unmatched: 11. This CDR3 region has 17 residues. The CDR3 sequence is CASSQVFSGAGEETQYF. The CDR3 DNA reads TGCGCCAGCAGCCAAGTCTTTAGTGGCGCGGGAGAAGAGACCCAGTACTTC.

This clonotype was counted ten times or more. This chain uses TRBV7-9 with TRBJ1-1; unclear D gene. This CDR3 contains 14 residues. Trimming removed 4 bases from V and 2 bases from J, with 11 bases in between. Germline-derived CDR1 and CDR2 are SEHNR and FQNEAQ (reference sequence). CDR3 nucleotide sequence: TGTGCCAGCAGCTACGGACTGACAAACACTGAAGCTTTCTTT. This sequence encodes CASSYGLTNTEAFF.

The chain combines TRBV2 with TRBJ2-5; tentative D call: TRBD2 (6 bases). V lost 7 bases and J lost 4, with 16 bases in between. The length of the CDR3 is 14 residues. Germline V gene sequence: CDR1 SNHLY, CDR2 FYNNEI. The CDR3 coding sequence is TGTGCCAGCAAGGCCTCGTGGGGAGGAGAGACCCAGTACTTC. This sequence encodes CASKASWGGETQYF.

This clonotype was observed at least ten times. The chain is built from TRBV5-1 and TRBJ2-5; perhaps TRBD2 as D (5 bases). Trimming took 4 bases from V and 0 from J, leaving 13 bases between them. This CDR3 is 15 amino acids long. Germline CDR1 reads SGHRS; CDR2 reads YFSETQ. The CDR3 bases are TGCGCCAGCAGCCCCAGAGGGTCGAACCAAGAGACCCAGTACTTC. Translation gives CASSPRGSNQETQYF.

In its sample, this clonotype was seen a few times. The gene calls are TRBV27 and TRBJ1-4; D is ambiguous. The V end lost 5 bases, the J end lost 3 bases, and 10 bases lay between the germline ends. Germline-derived CDR1 and CDR2 are MNHEY and SMNVEV (reference sequence). CDR3 length: 14 residues. CDR3 loop: CASSPRSPNEKLFF. CDR3 DNA: TGTGCCAGCAGTCCACGAAGTCCTAATGAAAAACTGTTTTTT.

This clonotype showed up many times. The chain recombines TRBV4-1 with TRBJ2-1; TRBD2 matches at 14 bases. Germline CDR1 is MGHRA and CDR2 is YSYEKL. J gave up 3 bases and V 4 bases, and 2 bases lay outside the gene matches. There are 16 residues in the CDR3. In DNA form, the CDR3 reads TGCGCCAGCAGCCCCGGGACTAGCGGGGGCTACAATGAGCAGTTCTTC. Protein: CASSPGTSGGYNEQFF.

This clonotype was detected a few times. The chain combines TRBV5-6 with TRBJ1-2; D remains ambiguous. Trimming stripped 4 bases from V and 4 bases from J, with 11 bases between. Germline CDR1 reads SGHDT; CDR2 reads YYEEEE. This CDR3 contains 13 residues. CDR3 sequence: CASSLGISYGYTF. The DNA for the CDR3 is TGTGCCAGCAGCCTTGGTATCAGCTATGGCTACACCTTC.

This clonotype was counted at least ten times. This chain joins TRBV7-2 and TRBJ2-1; 9 nucleotides line up with TRBD1. Germline V gene lookup returns CDR1 SGHTA and CDR2 FQGNSA. The CDR3 is 15 residues long. V gave up 3 bases and J gave up 7 bases; unmatched junction bases: 7. The CDR3 spells CASSFSGTGKNEQFF. CDR3 coding DNA: TGTGCCAGCAGCTTTAGTGGGACAGGGAAAAATGAGCAGTTCTTC.

There are many counts of this clonotype. J is TRBJ2-1 and V is TRBV5-1; 13 nucleotides agree with TRBD2. Per the germline V gene, CDR1 is SGHRS and CDR2 is YFSETQ. CDR3 size: 16 residues. With V trimmed by 4 bases and J by 8 bases, 9 bases remained unmatched. For the CDR3, the DNA is TGCGCCAGCAGCCGGCAAACTAGCGGGGGGGCAGATGAGCAGTTCTTC. As protein: CASSRQTSGGADEQFF.

This clonotype has at least ten counts. This chain links TRBV7-9 with TRBJ2-3; the D is unclear. V was shortened by 3 bases and J by 0 bases, with 7 bases between the two germline ends. CDR1 is SEHNR and CDR2 is FQNEAQ in the germline V gene (reference sequence). The CDR3 is made up of 14 amino acids. Here the CDR3 reads CASSFVLSTDTQYF. DNA of the CDR3: TGTGCCAGCAGCTTTGTGTTAAGCACAGATACGCAGTATTTT.

This clonotype has ten or more counts. The CDR3 sequence: CASSLNRGRTNYGYTF. DNA for the CDR3: TGTGCCAGCAGCTTAAACAGGGGGCGAACTAACTATGGCTACACCTTC. The J gene is TRBJ1-2, the V gene TRBV7-9, with 9 positions matching TRBD1. The CDR3 runs to 16 residues. From germline, CDR1 is SEHNR and CDR2 FQNEAQ (reference sequence). The junction had 4 bases not matched to a gene; V was cut back by 2 bases and J by 0 bases. Supplemented by reference TRBV7-9 and TRBJ1-2, the full variable domain reads DTGVSQNPRHKITKRGQNVTFRCDPISEHNRLYWYRQTLGQGPEFLTYFQNEAQLEKSRLLSDRFSAERPKGSFSTLEIQRTEQGDSAMYLCASSLNRGRTNYGYTFGSGTRLTVV.

V and J are TRBV12-3 or TRBV12-4 and TRBJ2-3; 8 bases fit TRBD2. V lost 6 bases and J lost 0; bases outside the gene matches: 8. The CDR3 is 16 residues long. CDR3 DNA sequence: TGTGCCAGCAGCCCTGCGGTAGCGGGGAGCACAGATACGCAGTATTTT. It translates to CASSPAVAGSTDTQYF.

This clonotype showed up just a few times. The chain links TRBV25-1 to TRBJ1-6, with TRBD1 identical over 8 bases. The CDR3 covers 14 residues. After removal of 3 bases from V and 9 bases from J, the junction contained 4 bases not matched to a gene. CDR1 and CDR2 from the germline V gene are MGHDK and SYGVNS. This CDR3 reads CASSDGRGLSPLHF. The DNA of the CDR3 is TGTGCCAGCAGTGATGGCAGGGGGCTTTCACCCCTCCACTTT.

The chain links TRBV12-3 or TRBV12-4 to TRBJ2-6, with a possible D match to TRBD2 (6 bases). The CDR3 covers 19 residues. The V gene lost 6 bases and the J gene lost 0 bases, with 21 bases spanning the gap. This chain's CDR3 is CASSRSYRDWSSGANVLTF. In DNA form, the CDR3 reads TGTGCCAGCAGCCGCTCCTACCGGGACTGGAGCTCTGGGGCCAACGTCCTGACTTTC.

This clonotype was detected a few times. The chain uses TRBV4-3 and TRBJ1-6, with 8 positions matching TRBD1. The CDR3 is 19 amino acids. The junction had 11 bases not matched to a gene; V was cut back by 0 bases and J by 4 bases. Germline V gene data show CDR1 as LGHNA and CDR2 as YSLEER. The CDR3 here is CASSQEHRGGPLYNSPLHF. For the CDR3, the DNA is TGCGCCAGCAGCCAAGAGCACAGGGGGGGACCCTTATATAATTCACCCCTCCACTTT.

The chain uses TRBV11-1 and TRBJ2-1, with D maybe TRBD1 (6 bases). The CDR3 is made up of 14 amino acids. Trimming took off 5 bases at V and 3 bases at J, with 11 bases between the two ends. Germline CDR1 reads SGHAT; CDR2 reads FQDESV (reference sequence). The CDR3 spells CASSPNRDYNEQFF. DNA for the CDR3: TGTGCCAGCAGCCCAAACAGGGACTACAATGAGCAGTTCTTC.

Worth noting for this clonotype: The junction shows a germline mismatch at one end, possibly a read error. The genes are TRBV12-3 or TRBV12-4 and TRBJ2-6; TRBD1 matches at 10 bases. CDR3 length: 17 amino acids. This chain's CDR3 is CSSSLTGGGSGANVLTF. CDR3 sequence (DNA): TGTTCCAGCAGCCTGACAGGGGGCGGATCTGGGGCCAACGTCCTGACTTTC.

In this sample, this clonotype turned up many times. This chain connects TRBV5-1 to TRBJ2-3; the D gene is possibly TRBD2 (5 bases). Germline loops: CDR1 SGHRS, CDR2 YFSETQ. V was trimmed by 0 bases and J by 4 bases, leaving 6 bases between them. The CDR3 length is 13 residues. The CDR3 loop is CASSLGGADTQYF. The CDR3 DNA is TGCGCCAGCAGCTTGGGGGGAGCAGATACGCAGTATTTT.